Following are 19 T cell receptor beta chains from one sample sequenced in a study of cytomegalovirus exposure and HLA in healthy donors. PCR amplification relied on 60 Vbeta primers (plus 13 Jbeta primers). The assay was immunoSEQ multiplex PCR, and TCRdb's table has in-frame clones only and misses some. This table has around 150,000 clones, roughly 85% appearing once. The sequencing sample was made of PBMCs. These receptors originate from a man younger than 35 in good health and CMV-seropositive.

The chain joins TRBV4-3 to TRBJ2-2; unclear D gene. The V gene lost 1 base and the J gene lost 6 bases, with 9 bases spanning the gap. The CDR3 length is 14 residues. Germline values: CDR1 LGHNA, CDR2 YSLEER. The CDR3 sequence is CASSQGLSAGELFF. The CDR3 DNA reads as TGCGCCAGCAGCCAAGGCCTGAGCGCCGGGGAGCTGTTTTTT.

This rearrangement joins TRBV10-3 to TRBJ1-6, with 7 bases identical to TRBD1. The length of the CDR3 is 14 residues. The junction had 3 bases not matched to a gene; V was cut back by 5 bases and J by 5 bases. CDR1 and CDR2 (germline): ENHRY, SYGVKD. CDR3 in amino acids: CAISTDRDNSPLHF. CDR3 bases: TGTGCCATCAGTACAGACAGGGATAATTCACCCCTCCACTTT.

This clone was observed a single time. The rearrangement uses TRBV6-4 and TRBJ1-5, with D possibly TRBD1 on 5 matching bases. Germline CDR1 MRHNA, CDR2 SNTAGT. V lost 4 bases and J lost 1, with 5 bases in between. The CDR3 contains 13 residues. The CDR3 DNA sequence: TGTGCCAGCAGTGCAGGGAGCAATCAGCCCCAGCATTTT. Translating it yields CASSAGSNQPQHF.

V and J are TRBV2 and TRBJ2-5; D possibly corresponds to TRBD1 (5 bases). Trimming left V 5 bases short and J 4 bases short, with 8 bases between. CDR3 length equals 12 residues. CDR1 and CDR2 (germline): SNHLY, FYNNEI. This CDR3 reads CASSWQGETQYF. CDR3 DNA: TGTGCCAGCAGTTGGCAGGGAGAGACCCAGTACTTC. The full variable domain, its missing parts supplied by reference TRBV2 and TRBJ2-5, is EPEVTQTPSHQVTQMGQEVILRCVPISNHLYFYWYRQILGQKVEFLVSFYNNEISEKSEIFDDQFSVERPDGSNFTLKIRSTKLEDSAMYFCASSWQGETQYFGPGTRLLVL.

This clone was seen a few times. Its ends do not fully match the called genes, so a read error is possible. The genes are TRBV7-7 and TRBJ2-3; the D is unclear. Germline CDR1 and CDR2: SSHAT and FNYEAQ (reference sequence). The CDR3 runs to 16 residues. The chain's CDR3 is CASSLVPTPSTDTQYF. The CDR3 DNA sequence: TGTGCTAGCAGCTTAGTCCCTACTCCTAGCACAGATACGCAGTATTTT. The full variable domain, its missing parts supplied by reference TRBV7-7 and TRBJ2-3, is GAGVSQSPRYKVTKRGQDVTLRCDPISSHATLYWYQQALGQGPEFLTYFNYEAQPDKSGLPSDRFSAERPEGSISTLTIQRTEQRDSAMYRCASSLVPTPSTDTQYFGPGTRLTVL.

The CDR3 DNA follows: TGTGCCACTCAAGGGGCAGGGGACGTAGATACGCAGTATTTT. It yields the protein CATQGAGDVDTQYF. The chain couples TRBV6-5 to TRBJ2-3; TRBD1 might be the D (6 bases). This CDR3 is built from 14 residues. CDR1 and CDR2 (germline): MNHEY, SVGAGI. Trimming shortened V by 10 bases and J by 5 bases, and 19 bases separated the two germline ends.

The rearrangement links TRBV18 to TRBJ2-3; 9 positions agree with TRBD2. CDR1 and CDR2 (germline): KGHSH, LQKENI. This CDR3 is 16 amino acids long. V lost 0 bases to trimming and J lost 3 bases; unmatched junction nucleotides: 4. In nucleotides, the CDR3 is TGTGCCAGCTCACCACCGTTAACTAGCGGGACAGATACGCAGTATTTT. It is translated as CASSPPLTSGTDTQYF.

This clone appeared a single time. The CDR3 spells CASSRGQGASGYTF. CDR3 in DNA: TGTGCCAGCAGCCGCGGACAGGGGGCCTCTGGCTACACCTTC. The V call is TRBV11-2, the J call TRBJ1-2; 11 bases are a match to TRBD1. The ends lost 5 bases at V and 7 bases at J; junction bases unmatched: 6. Germline CDR1 SGHAT, CDR2 FQNNGV. CDR3 length: 14 amino acids.

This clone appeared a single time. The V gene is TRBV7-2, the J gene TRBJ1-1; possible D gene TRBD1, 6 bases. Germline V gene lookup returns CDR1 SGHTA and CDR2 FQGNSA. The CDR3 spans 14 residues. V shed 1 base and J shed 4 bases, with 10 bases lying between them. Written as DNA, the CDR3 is TGTGCCAGCAGCTTAGGGCAGGGGCGCACTGAAGCTTTCTTT. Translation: CASSLGQGRTEAFF.

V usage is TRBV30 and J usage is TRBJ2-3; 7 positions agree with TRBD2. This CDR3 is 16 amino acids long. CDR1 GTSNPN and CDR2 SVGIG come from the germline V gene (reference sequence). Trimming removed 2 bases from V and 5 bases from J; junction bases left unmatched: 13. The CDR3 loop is CAWSQPSGSGEDTQYF. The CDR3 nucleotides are TGTGCCTGGAGTCAACCCTCGGGCAGCGGGGAAGATACGCAGTATTTT. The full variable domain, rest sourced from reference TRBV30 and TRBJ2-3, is SQTIHQWPATLVQPVGSPLSLECTVEGTSNPNLYWYRQAAGRGLQLLFYSVGIGQISSEVPQNLSASRPQDRQFILSSKKLLLSDSGFYLCAWSQPSGSGEDTQYFGPGTRLTVL.

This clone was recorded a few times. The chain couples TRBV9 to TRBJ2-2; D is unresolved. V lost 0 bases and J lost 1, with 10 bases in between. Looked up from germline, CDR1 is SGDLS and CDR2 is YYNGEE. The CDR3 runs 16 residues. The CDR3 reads CASSVVPSVNTGELFF. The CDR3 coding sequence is TGTGCCAGCAGCGTAGTTCCCTCGGTGAACACCGGGGAGCTGTTTTTT.

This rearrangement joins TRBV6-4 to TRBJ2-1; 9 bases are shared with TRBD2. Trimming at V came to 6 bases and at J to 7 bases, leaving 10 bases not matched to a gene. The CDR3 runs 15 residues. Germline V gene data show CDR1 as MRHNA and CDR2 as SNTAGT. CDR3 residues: CASSLVAGAGNEQFF. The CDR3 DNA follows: TGTGCCAGCAGCCTAGTAGCGGGGGCCGGGAATGAGCAGTTCTTC.

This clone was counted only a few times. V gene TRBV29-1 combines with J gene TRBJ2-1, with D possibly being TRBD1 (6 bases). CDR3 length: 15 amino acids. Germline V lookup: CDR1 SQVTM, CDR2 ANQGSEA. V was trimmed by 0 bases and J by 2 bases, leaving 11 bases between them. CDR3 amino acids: CSVEEGARAYNEQFF. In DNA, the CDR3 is TGCAGCGTTGAAGAGGGGGCTCGGGCCTACAATGAGCAGTTCTTC.

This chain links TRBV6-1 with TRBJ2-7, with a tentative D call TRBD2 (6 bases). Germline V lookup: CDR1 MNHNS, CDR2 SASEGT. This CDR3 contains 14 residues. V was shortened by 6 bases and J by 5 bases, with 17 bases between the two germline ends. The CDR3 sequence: CASRRDGQGDEQYF. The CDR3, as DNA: TGTGCCAGCAGGCGGGATGGCCAGGGAGACGAGCAGTACTTC.

The CDR3 loop is CASSLAGLRNTEAFF. CDR3 DNA sequence: TGCGCCAGCAGCTTGGCTGGGCTCCGGAACACTGAAGCTTTCTTT. V and J are TRBV5-1 and TRBJ1-1; D remains ambiguous. The CDR3 is 15 amino acids. CDR1 and CDR2 from the germline V gene are SGHRS and YFSETQ. Trimming shortened V by 0 bases and J by 1 base, and 10 bases separated the two germline ends. The whole variable domain, remainder taken from reference TRBV5-1 and TRBJ1-1, is KAGVTQTPRYLIKTRGQQVTLSCSPISGHRSVSWYQQTPGQGLQFLFEYFSETQRNKGNFPGRFSGRQFSNSRSEMNVSTLELGDSALYLCASSLAGLRNTEAFFGQGTRLTVV.

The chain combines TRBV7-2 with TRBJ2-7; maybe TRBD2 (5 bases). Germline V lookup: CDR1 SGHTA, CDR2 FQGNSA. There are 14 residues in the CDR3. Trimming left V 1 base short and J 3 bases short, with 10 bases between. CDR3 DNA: TGTGCCAGCAGCTTAGGACTCGGGGACTACGAGCAGTACTTC. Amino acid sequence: CASSLGLGDYEQYF.

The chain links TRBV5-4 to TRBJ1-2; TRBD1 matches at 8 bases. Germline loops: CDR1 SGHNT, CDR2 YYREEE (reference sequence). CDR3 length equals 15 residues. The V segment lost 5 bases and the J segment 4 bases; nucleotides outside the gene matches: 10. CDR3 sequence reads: CASSSRTGNVYGYTF. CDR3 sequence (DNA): TGTGCCAGCAGTTCTAGGACAGGGAACGTCTATGGCTACACCTTC. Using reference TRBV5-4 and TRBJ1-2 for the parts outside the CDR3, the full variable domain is ETGVTQSPTHLIKTRGQQVTLRCSSQSGHNTVSWYQQALGQGPQFIFQYYREEENGRGNFPPRFSGLQFPNYSSELNVNALELDDSALYLCASSSRTGNVYGYTFGSGTRLTVV.

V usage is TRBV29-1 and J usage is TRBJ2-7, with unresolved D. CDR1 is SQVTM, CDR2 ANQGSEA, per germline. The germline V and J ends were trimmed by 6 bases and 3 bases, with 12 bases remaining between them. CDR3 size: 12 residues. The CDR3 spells CSVSDTVYEQYF. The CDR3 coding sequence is TGCAGCGTCTCCGACACGGTCTACGAGCAGTACTTC.

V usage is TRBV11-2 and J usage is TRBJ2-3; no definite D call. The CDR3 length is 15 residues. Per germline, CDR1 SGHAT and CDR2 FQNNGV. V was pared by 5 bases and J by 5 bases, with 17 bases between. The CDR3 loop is CASSPVSFEVDTQYF. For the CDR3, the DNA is TGTGCCAGCAGCCCAGTTAGTTTTGAGGTAGATACGCAGTATTTT. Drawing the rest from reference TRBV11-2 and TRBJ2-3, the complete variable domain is EAGVAQSPRYKIIEKRQSVAFWCNPISGHATLYWYQQILGQGPKLLIQFQNNGVVDDSQLPKDRFSAERLKGVDSTLKIQPAKLEDSAVYLCASSPVSFEVDTQYFGPGTRLTVL.